The clone carrying this T cell receptor (beta chain) occurred once. The antigen is undetermined. The sample is drawn from a study of blood T cells in healthy people across ages. Study results and caveats: Using unsorted PBMCs precluded a conclusive naive versus antigen-experienced comparison.

The CDR3 runs 12 residues. The ends were cut back, 5 bases at V and 9 bases at J, with 14 bases in the middle. Germline V CDR1 and CDR2: DFQATT, SNEGSKA (reference sequence). A second PCR of 7 to 11 cycles used a sample-barcoded 5' primer and a J-beta primer mix. TCRdb fed the 5' RACE reads into MiXCR, producing one record per CDR3 protein. The repertoire consists of around 650,000 distinct CDR3 sequences, with approximately 31% occurring once and the leading ten covering 15% to 19%. Sample: blood. This clonotype was obtained from a woman of 80 years or more in good health. V is TRBV20-1 and J is TRBJ2-4; TRBD1 is a possible D gene (6 bases). CDR3 coding DNA: TGCAGTGCTCATACAGGGATAGGCATTCAGTACTTC. Its translation: CSAHTGIGIQYF.